This TCR beta chain was obtained from a study of T cells in Graves' hyperthyroidism and ophthalmopathy. Among ophthalmopathy patients, the Clinical Activity Score reached at least 3, the NOSPECS grade reached at least 4, and duration remained under 3 months. V lost 4 bases and J lost 2; bases outside the gene matches: 8. CDR1 and CDR2 from the germline V gene are SGDLS and YYNGEE. The CDR3 covers 15 residues. It was RNA transcripts that yielded the amplified TCR beta CDR3 regions. First-round RT-PCR targeting the TCR CDR3 was performed with the HTBI primer set. TCRdb passed the multiplex PCR reads through MiXCR, listing each CDR3 protein once. The sample lists over 250,000 distinct CDR3 sequences, over 15% occurring once.

This chain uses TRBV9 with TRBJ2-7; 8 nucleotides line up with TRBD1. The source is an older woman with Graves' ophthalmopathy. Sequencing used blood. CDR3 protein: CASSLNPTGAYEQYF. Written as DNA, the CDR3 is TGTGCCAGCAGCCTCAACCCGACAGGGGCCTACGAGCAGTACTTC.